The 9 T cell receptor beta chains reported below all come from one sample, sequenced in a study of blood T cell repertoires in COVID-19. Libraries were prepared by immunoSEQ multiplex PCR; TCRdb keeps only in-frame clonotypes and omits some of them. The sample holds tens of thousands of clones, approximately 85% seen once. The specimen was peripheral blood. Receptors were obtained from a man aged 55 to 70 with active or convalescent COVID-19.

The V call is TRBV24-1, the J call TRBJ2-1; 8 bases agree with TRBD2. The CDR3 consists of 15 residues. Trimming cost V 7 bases and J 0 bases; bases outside gene matches: 4. Germline CDR1 reads KGHDR; CDR2 reads SFDVKD. CDR3 in DNA: TGTGCCACCAGCCAGCGGGGGACCTCCTACAATGAGCAGTTCTTC. It codes for CATSQRGTSYNEQFF.

This chain links TRBV7-8 with TRBJ2-1, with a weak D call TRBD1 (6 bases). CDR3 length equals 15 residues. The germline V and J ends were trimmed by 5 bases and 5 bases, with 16 bases remaining between them. Germline lookup yields CDR1 SGHVS and CDR2 FQNEAQ. This CDR3 reads CASSATTGGHNEQFF. In DNA form, the CDR3 reads TGTGCCAGCAGCGCCACAACTGGGGGCCACAATGAGCAGTTCTTC.

The chain couples TRBV4-1 to TRBJ1-2, with D tentatively TRBD1 (6 bases). Germline loops: CDR1 MGHRA, CDR2 YSYEKL. V gave up 3 bases and J gave up 2 bases, with 13 bases separating them. The CDR3 loop spans 15 amino acids. The CDR3 loop reads CASSQVGGANYGYTF. The CDR3 region has the DNA TGCGCCAGCAGCCAGGTGGGGGGGGCGAACTATGGCTACACCTTC.

The V gene is TRBV19, the J gene TRBJ1-1; 7 nucleotides match TRBD1. Per the germline V gene, CDR1 is LNHDA and CDR2 is SQIVND (reference sequence). The V gene end was trimmed by 3 bases and the J gene end by 3 bases; junction bases not matched to a gene: 7. This CDR3 region has 15 residues. This CDR3 is CASSINRGTDTEAFF. CDR3 bases: TGTGCCAGTAGTATTAACAGGGGTACGGACACTGAAGCTTTCTTT. Filled out from reference TRBV19 and TRBJ1-1, the complete variable domain reads DGGITQSPKYLFRKEGQNVTLSCEQNLNHDAMYWYRQDPGQGLRLIYYSQIVNDFQKGDIAEGYSVSREKKESFPLTVTSAQKNPTAFYLCASSINRGTDTEAFFGQGTRLTVV.

The V call is TRBV5-8, the J call TRBJ1-4, with TRBD1 matching 8 bases. The CDR3 extends over 15 amino acids. V lost 5 bases and J lost 4; bases outside the gene matches: 7. Per germline, CDR1 SGHTS and CDR2 YDEGEE. CDR3 sequence: CASRERDRNNEKLFF. The CDR3 DNA is TGTGCCAGCAGGGAAAGGGACAGGAATAATGAAAAACTGTTTTTT.

The chain has TRBV5-1 and TRBJ1-5, with TRBD1 matching 9 bases. The germline V gene encodes CDR1 SGHRS and CDR2 YFSETQ. This CDR3 is built from 15 residues. V was pared by 2 bases and J by 2 bases, with 2 bases of the junction left unmatched. The DNA for the CDR3 is TGCGCCAGCAGCTTAACAGGGGGCGGCAATCAGCCCCAGCATTTT. Encoded protein: CASSLTGGGNQPQHF. The whole variable domain, remainder taken from reference TRBV5-1 and TRBJ1-5, is KAGVTQTPRYLIKTRGQQVTLSCSPISGHRSVSWYQQTPGQGLQFLFEYFSETQRNKGNFPGRFSGRQFSNSRSEMNVSTLELGDSALYLCASSLTGGGNQPQHFGDGTRLSIL.

The DNA of the CDR3 is TGTGCCAGCAGTTACGTAAGAGGGGGCGATGAGCAGTTCTTC. It specifies CASSYVRGGDEQFF. This chain uses TRBV6-2 or TRBV6-3 with TRBJ2-1; 7 bases line up with TRBD1. The CDR3 sequence is 14 residues long. The junction had 6 bases not matched to a gene; V was cut back by 2 bases and J by 8 bases. Germline loops: CDR1 MNHEY, CDR2 SVGEGT.

V is TRBV6-5 and J is TRBJ1-2, with D unresolved. This CDR3 has 13 amino acids. V gave up 5 bases and J gave up 8 bases, with 15 bases separating them. Looked up from germline, CDR1 is MNHEY and CDR2 is SVGAGI. The CDR3 nucleotides read TGTGCCAGCAGTCCAAGATGGGAGGGAGGCTACACCTTC. This sequence encodes CASSPRWEGGYTF.

The chain employs TRBV19 and TRBJ2-2, with TRBD1 as a possible D gene (6 bases). The V end was cut by 3 bases, the J end by 6 bases, with 26 bases between. The CDR3 length is 19 residues. Germline V gene sequence: CDR1 LNHDA, CDR2 SQIVND (reference sequence). The CDR3 DNA sequence: TGTGCCAGTAGTATTAACACAGGGTATCGGGAAACGGTTGCCGGGGAGCTGTTTTTT. This encodes CASSINTGYRETVAGELFF.